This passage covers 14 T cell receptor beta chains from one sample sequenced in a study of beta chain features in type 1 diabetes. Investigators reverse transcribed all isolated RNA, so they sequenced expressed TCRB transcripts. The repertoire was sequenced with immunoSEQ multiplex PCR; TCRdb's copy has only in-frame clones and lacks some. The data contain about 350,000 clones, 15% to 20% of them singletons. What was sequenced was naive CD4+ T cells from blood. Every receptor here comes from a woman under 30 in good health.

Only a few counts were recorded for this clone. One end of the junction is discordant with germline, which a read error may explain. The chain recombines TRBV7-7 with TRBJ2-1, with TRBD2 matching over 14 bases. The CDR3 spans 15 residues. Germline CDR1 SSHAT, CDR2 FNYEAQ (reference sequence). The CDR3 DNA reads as TGTGCTAGCAGCATGGGACTAGCGGGAGCGGGTGAGCAGTTCTTC. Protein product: CASSMGLAGAGEQFF.

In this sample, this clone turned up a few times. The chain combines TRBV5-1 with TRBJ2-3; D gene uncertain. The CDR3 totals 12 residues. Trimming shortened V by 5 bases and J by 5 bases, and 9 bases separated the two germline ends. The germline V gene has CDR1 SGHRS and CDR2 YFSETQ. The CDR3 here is CASSEQVDTQYF. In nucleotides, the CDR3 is TGCGCCAGCAGTGAGCAAGTAGATACGCAGTATTTT.

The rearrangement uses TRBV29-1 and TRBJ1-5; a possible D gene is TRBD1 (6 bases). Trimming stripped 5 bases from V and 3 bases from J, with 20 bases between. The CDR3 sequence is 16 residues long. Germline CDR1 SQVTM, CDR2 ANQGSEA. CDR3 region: CSVQESDSSYNQPQHF. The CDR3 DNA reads TGCAGCGTTCAGGAATCGGACAGCTCCTACAATCAGCCCCAGCATTTT.

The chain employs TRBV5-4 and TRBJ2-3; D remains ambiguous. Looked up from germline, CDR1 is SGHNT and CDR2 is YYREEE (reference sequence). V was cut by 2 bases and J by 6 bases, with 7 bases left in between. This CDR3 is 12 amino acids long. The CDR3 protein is CASSFIADTQYF. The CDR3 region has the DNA TGTGCCAGCAGCTTCATAGCCGATACGCAGTATTTT.

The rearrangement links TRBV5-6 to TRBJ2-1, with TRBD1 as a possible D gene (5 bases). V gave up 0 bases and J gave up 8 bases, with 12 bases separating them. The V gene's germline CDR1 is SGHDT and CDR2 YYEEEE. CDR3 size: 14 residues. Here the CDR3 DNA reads TGTGCCAGCAGCTTGGTCGGGCAGGGATATGAGCAGTTCTTC. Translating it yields CASSLVGQGYEQFF.

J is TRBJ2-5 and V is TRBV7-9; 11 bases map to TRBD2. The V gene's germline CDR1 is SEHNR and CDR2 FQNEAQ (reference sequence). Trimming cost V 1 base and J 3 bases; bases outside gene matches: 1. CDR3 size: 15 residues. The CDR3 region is CASSLGLAGKETQYF. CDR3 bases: TGTGCCAGCAGCTTAGGACTAGCGGGGAAAGAGACCCAGTACTTC. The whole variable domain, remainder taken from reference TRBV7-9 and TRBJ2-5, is DTGVSQNPRHKITKRGQNVTFRCDPISEHNRLYWYRQTLGQGPEFLTYFQNEAQLEKSRLLSDRFSAERPKGSFSTLEIQRTEQGDSAMYLCASSLGLAGKETQYFGPGTRLLVL.

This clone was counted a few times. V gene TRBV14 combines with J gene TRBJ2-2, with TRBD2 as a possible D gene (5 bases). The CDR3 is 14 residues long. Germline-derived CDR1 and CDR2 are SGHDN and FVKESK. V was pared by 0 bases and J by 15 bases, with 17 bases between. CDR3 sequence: CASSQDRADVGVFF. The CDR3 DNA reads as TGTGCCAGCAGCCAAGATAGGGCGGACGTCGGGGTGTTTTTT.

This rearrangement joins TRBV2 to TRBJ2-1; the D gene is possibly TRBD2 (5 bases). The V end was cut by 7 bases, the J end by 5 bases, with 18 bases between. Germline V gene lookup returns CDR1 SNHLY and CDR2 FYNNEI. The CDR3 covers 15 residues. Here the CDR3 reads CASTPSTRRDNEQFF. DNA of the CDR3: TGTGCCAGCACCCCCTCCACCCGGCGGGACAATGAGCAGTTCTTC.

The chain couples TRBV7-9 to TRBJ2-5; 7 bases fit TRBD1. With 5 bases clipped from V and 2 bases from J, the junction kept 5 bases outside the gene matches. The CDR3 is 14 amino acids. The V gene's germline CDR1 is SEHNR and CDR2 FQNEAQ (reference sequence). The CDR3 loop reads CASSKDRSQETQYF. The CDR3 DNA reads TGTGCCAGCAGCAAGGACAGGAGTCAAGAGACCCAGTACTTC.

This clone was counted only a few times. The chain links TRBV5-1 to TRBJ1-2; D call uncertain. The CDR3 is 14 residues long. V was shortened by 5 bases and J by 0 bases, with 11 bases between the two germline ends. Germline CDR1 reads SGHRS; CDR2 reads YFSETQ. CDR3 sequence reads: CASRRDGANYGYTF. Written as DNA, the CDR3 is TGCGCCAGCAGACGCGACGGGGCTAACTATGGCTACACCTTC.

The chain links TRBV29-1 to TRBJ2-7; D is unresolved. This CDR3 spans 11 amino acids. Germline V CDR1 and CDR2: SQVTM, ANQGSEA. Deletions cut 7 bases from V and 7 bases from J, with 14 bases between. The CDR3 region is CSAQRSGEQYF. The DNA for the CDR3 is TGCAGCGCCCAGAGATCCGGGGAGCAGTACTTC.

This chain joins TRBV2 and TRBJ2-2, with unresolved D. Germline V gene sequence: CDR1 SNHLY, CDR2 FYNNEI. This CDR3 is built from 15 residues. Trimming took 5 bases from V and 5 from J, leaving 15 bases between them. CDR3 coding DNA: TGTGCCAGCAGTCCCCGAGCACTCCCTACCGGGGAGCTGTTTTTT. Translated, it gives CASSPRALPTGELFF.

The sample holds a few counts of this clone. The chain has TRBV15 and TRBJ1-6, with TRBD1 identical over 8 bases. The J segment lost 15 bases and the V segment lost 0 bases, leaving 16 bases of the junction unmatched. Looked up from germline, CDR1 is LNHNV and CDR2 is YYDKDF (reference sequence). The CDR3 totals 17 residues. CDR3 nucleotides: TGTGCCACCAGCAGAGACCCCCCCAGACAGGGGAATATAGGCCTCCACTTT. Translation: CATSRDPPRQGNIGLHF. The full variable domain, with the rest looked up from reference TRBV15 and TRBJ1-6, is DAMVIQNPRYQVTQFGKPVTLSCSQTLNHNVMYWYQQKSSQAPKLLFHYYDKDFNNEADTPDNFQSRRPNTSFCFLDIRSPGLGDTAMYLCATSRDPPRQGNIGLHFGNGTRLTVT.

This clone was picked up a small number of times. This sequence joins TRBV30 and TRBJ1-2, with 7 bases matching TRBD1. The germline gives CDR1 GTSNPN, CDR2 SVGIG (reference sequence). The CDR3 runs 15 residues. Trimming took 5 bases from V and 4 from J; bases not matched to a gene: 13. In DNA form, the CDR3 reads TGTGCCTGGGCACGGGACAGACGAAACCCCTATGGCTACACCTTC. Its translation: CAWARDRRNPYGYTF. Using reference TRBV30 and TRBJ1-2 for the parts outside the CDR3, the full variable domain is SQTIHQWPATLVQPVGSPLSLECTVEGTSNPNLYWYRQAAGRGLQLLFYSVGIGQISSEVPQNLSASRPQDRQFILSSKKLLLSDSGFYLCAWARDRRNPYGYTFGSGTRLTVV.